This passage covers 26 T cell receptor beta chains from one sample sequenced in a study of blood T cell repertoires in COVID-19. TCRdb's table, derived via immunoSEQ multiplex PCR, lists solely in-frame clones and lacks some. The repertoire has 110,000 or so clones, 85% of them found once; the top ten carry just over 5.5%. What was sequenced was peripheral blood. Receptors originate from a woman aged 55 to 70 with COVID-19, enrolled during active disease.

This chain connects TRBV4-2 to TRBJ1-2; 10 bases fit TRBD1. This CDR3 has 18 amino acids. Germline CDR1 LGHNA, CDR2 YNFKEQ. The ends lost 1 base at V and 6 bases at J; junction bases unmatched: 14. The CDR3 reads CASSQGYLDRGLGDGYTF. The CDR3 DNA follows: TGTGCCAGCAGCCAAGGTTATCTCGACAGGGGGCTTGGGGATGGCTACACCTTC.

This rearrangement joins TRBV7-9 to TRBJ1-2, with D unresolved. Between the trimmed V and J ends, which lost 5 bases and 3 bases, there was a span of 22 bases. CDR3 length: 17 amino acids. Germline V gives CDR1 SEHNR, CDR2 FQNEAQ (reference sequence). CDR3 loop: CASSRYYTAVDYYGYTF. CDR3 bases: TGTGCCAGCAGCCGATACTATACCGCGGTGGACTACTATGGCTACACCTTC.

V usage is TRBV9 and J usage is TRBJ2-3; D unresolved. The CDR3 contains 15 residues. CDR1 is SGDLS, CDR2 YYNGEE, per germline. V lost 2 bases to trimming and J lost 1 base, with 11 bases between them. The CDR3 is CASSVTSDRTDTQYF. In nucleotides, the CDR3 is TGTGCCAGCAGCGTTACGAGCGACCGCACAGATACGCAGTATTTT.

This clone was seen a single time. The genes are TRBV6-6 and TRBJ1-5; 7 bases are a match to TRBD1. With 6 bases clipped from V and 8 bases from J, the junction kept 10 bases outside the gene matches. Per germline, CDR1 MNHNY and CDR2 SVGAGI (reference sequence). The CDR3 contains 14 residues. The CDR3 protein is CASRTPGQREPQHF. The CDR3 region has the DNA TGTGCCAGCAGGACACCGGGACAGAGAGAGCCCCAGCATTTT.

V and J are TRBV11-2 and TRBJ1-1; 7 nucleotides match TRBD1. This CDR3 contains 17 residues. V lost 4 bases to trimming and J lost 0 bases; unmatched junction nucleotides: 11. In germline, CDR1 is SGHAT, CDR2 FQNNGV. In DNA, the CDR3 is TGTGCCAGCAGCTCGCCGGGACAGAACTTCATGAACACTGAAGCTTTCTTT. This sequence encodes CASSSPGQNFMNTEAFF.

The chain carries TRBV2 and TRBJ2-5, with 7 bases fitting TRBD2. The CDR3 extends over 15 amino acids. Unmatched junction bases numbered 9, after V lost 3 bases and J lost 5 bases. The germline CDR1 and CDR2 sequences are SNHLY and FYNNEI. CDR3 nucleotide sequence: TGTGCCAGCAGTGAGCAGCGGGGTAATGGGGAGACCCAGTACTTC. This encodes CASSEQRGNGETQYF.

This sequence joins TRBV2 and TRBJ1-5; no clear D gene. CDR3 size: 14 residues. V gave up 7 bases and J gave up 7 bases, with 17 bases separating them. Germline V gene lookup returns CDR1 SNHLY and CDR2 FYNNEI. CDR3 amino acids: CASTGLGGGQPQHF. The CDR3 DNA reads TGTGCCAGCACCGGCCTGGGAGGAGGGCAGCCCCAGCATTTT.

The genes are TRBV28 and TRBJ2-1; 11 bases line up with TRBD2. The CDR3 consists of 16 residues. With 4 bases clipped from V and 3 bases from J, the junction kept 5 bases outside the gene matches. Germline lookup yields CDR1 MDHEN and CDR2 SYDVKM. CDR3 in amino acids: CASSSTSGRFYNEQFF. In DNA, the CDR3 is TGTGCCAGCAGTTCTACTAGCGGGAGATTCTACAATGAGCAGTTCTTC.

The chain couples TRBV10-3 to TRBJ1-1, with D perhaps TRBD1 (6 bases). The CDR3 length is 16 residues. The germline CDR1 and CDR2 sequences are ENHRY and SYGVKD. With 4 bases removed from V and 7 bases from J, the gap between germline ends came to 22 bases. The CDR3 DNA follows: TGTGCCATCAGTGGAAACTCAGGGGTGGGATCCCGTGAAGCTTTCTTT. Amino acid sequence: CAISGNSGVGSREAFF.

A word on this clone: The sample carries other DNA sequences with the same CDR3. The V gene is TRBV7-9, the J gene TRBJ2-7; D uncertain. V dropped 0 bases and J dropped 2 bases, with 8 bases sitting between them. CDR1 SEHNR and CDR2 FQNEAQ come from the germline V gene (reference sequence). The CDR3 sequence is 14 residues long. CDR3 coding DNA: TGTGCCAGCAGCTTAGCGGGCGCCCCCTACGAGCAGTACTTC. Protein product: CASSLAGAPYEQYF.

CDR3 sequence reads: CAWTLSGGKLFF. As DNA, the CDR3 is TGTGCCTGGACGTTGTCCGGAGGGAAACTGTTTTTT. The V gene is TRBV30, the J gene TRBJ1-4, with no clear D. The ends were cut back, 4 bases at V and 11 bases at J, with 14 bases in the middle. The germline gives CDR1 GTSNPN, CDR2 SVGIG (reference sequence). The CDR3 has 12 residues. Variable domain in full (rest from reference TRBV30 and TRBJ1-4): SQTIHQWPATLVQPVGSPLSLECTVEGTSNPNLYWYRQAAGRGLQLLFYSVGIGQISSEVPQNLSASRPQDRQFILSSKKLLLSDSGFYLCAWTLSGGKLFFGSGTQLSVL.

The V gene is TRBV3-1 (or the pseudogene TRBV3-2), the J gene TRBJ2-2; 14 bases fit TRBD2. V shed 1 base and J 5 bases; nucleotides not matched to a gene: 0. This CDR3 comprises 16 residues. CDR1 and CDR2 (germline): LGHDT, YNNKEL (reference sequence). CDR3 nucleotide sequence: TGTGCCAGCAGCCAAGGACTAGCGGGGGGGACCGGGGAGCTGTTTTTT. It specifies CASSQGLAGGTGELFF.

The V call is TRBV5-5, the J call TRBJ1-1; D gene unclear. V lost 4 bases and J 10 bases, leaving 17 bases between the germline ends. Germline V gives CDR1 SGHKS, CDR2 YYEKEE (reference sequence). CDR3 length equals 13 residues. CDR3 amino acids: CASSPTRLPGAFF. The CDR3 DNA is TGTGCCAGCAGCCCGACAAGGTTACCAGGAGCTTTCTTT.

The chain couples TRBV7-6 to TRBJ1-4; perhaps TRBD1 as D (6 bases). Between the trimmed V and J ends, which lost 1 base and 4 bases, there was a span of 10 bases. The CDR3 totals 15 residues. CDR1 and CDR2 (germline): SGHVS, FNYEAQ. CDR3 nucleotide sequence: TGTGCCAGCAGCTTAGGGGGGGGCTATAATGAAAAACTGTTTTTT. Protein product: CASSLGGGYNEKLFF.

The chain recombines TRBV2 with TRBJ1-5; D gene ambiguous. The CDR3 covers 14 residues. V lost 8 bases and J 0 bases, leaving 11 bases between the germline ends. Germline V gene data show CDR1 as SNHLY and CDR2 as FYNNEI. The CDR3 nucleotides are TGTGCCAGCTCCAGCGTTAATAGCAATCAGCCCCAGCATTTT. Its translation is CASSSVNSNQPQHF.

The gene calls are TRBV7-3 and TRBJ1-1; D is unclear. Trimming left V 5 bases short and J 0 bases short, with 7 bases between. There are 13 residues in the CDR3. Germline lookup yields CDR1 SGHTA and CDR2 FQGTGA. The CDR3: CASSRSVNTEAFF. Here the CDR3 DNA reads TGTGCCAGCAGCCGCAGTGTGAACACTGAAGCTTTCTTT.

This chain links TRBV6-5 with TRBJ2-7, with TRBD2 identical over 8 bases. Germline V gene data show CDR1 as MNHEY and CDR2 as SVGAGI. This CDR3 has 15 residues. V was pared by 2 bases and J by 4 bases, with 7 bases of the junction left unmatched. CDR3 DNA: TGTGCCAGCAGTTACATGGCGGGGGGTAAATACGAGCAGTACTTC. The encoded protein is CASSYMAGGKYEQYF.

V is TRBV24-1 and J is TRBJ2-2, with D tentatively TRBD1 (6 bases). This CDR3 has 16 residues. Trimming took off 3 bases at V and 1 base at J, with 11 bases between the two ends. Germline assignment: CDR1 KGHDR and CDR2 SFDVKD. The CDR3 loop reads CATSDTSGQNTGELFF. DNA of the CDR3: TGTGCCACCAGTGATACTTCGGGACAGAACACCGGGGAGCTGTTTTTT.

This clone was detected only a few times. The V and J genes are TRBV19 and TRBJ1-6; 7 bases map to TRBD1. Germline lookup yields CDR1 LNHDA and CDR2 SQIVND (reference sequence). J gave up 13 bases and V 6 bases, and 6 bases lay outside the gene matches. This CDR3 is built from 12 residues. CDR3 DNA: TGTGCCAGTAGCGAACAGGGGAATCCCCTCCACTTT. It yields the protein CASSEQGNPLHF.

This sequence joins TRBV4-1 and TRBJ1-1; D perhaps matches TRBD1 (6 bases). V dropped 3 bases and J dropped 0 bases, with 17 bases sitting between them. The CDR3 is 17 residues long. From germline, CDR1 is MGHRA and CDR2 YSYEKL. CDR3: CASSQALQGLMNTEAFF. The CDR3 nucleotides are TGCGCCAGCAGCCAGGCATTACAGGGCCTCATGAACACTGAAGCTTTCTTT.

V gene TRBV11-2 combines with J gene TRBJ1-2, with 7 bases aligning to TRBD1. The CDR3 covers 11 residues. The germline V gene encodes CDR1 SGHAT and CDR2 FQNNGV. Losses at the gene ends were 6 bases for V and 14 bases for J; bases not matched to a gene: 9. Here the CDR3 DNA reads TGTGCCAGCAGTTTGGAGGGGGCGGGTACCTTC. Its protein product is CASSLEGAGTF.

This sequence joins TRBV29-1 and TRBJ2-5; D may be TRBD2 (7 bases). Trimming removed 4 bases at V and 1 base at J, with 13 bases between. Germline CDR1 reads SQVTM; CDR2 reads ANQGSEA. CDR3 length: 14 amino acids. The CDR3, as DNA: TGCAGCGTTGGCGGGGGCAGCGGCCAAGAGACCCAGTACTTC. It codes for CSVGGGSGQETQYF.

The chain couples TRBV7-9 to TRBJ1-3; a possible D gene is TRBD1 (6 bases). Germline loops: CDR1 SEHNR, CDR2 FQNEAQ (reference sequence). This CDR3 has 16 residues. V gave up 5 bases and J gave up 4 bases, with 18 bases separating them. The CDR3 bases are TGTGCCAGCAGCAAAGGGGTCGGGACACCCGGAAACACCATATATTTT. This sequence encodes CASSKGVGTPGNTIYF.

J is TRBJ1-1 and V is TRBV11-2; TRBD1 matches 7 bases. The V and J ends lost 2 bases and 2 bases, in that order; junction bases with no gene match: 2. Germline-derived CDR1 and CDR2 are SGHAT and FQNNGV. This CDR3 comprises 14 residues. The CDR3 sequence: CASSLTGENTEAFF. The CDR3 region has the DNA TGTGCCAGCAGCTTAACAGGGGAAAACACTGAAGCTTTCTTT.

The chain joins TRBV7-9 to TRBJ1-1; no firm D call. The CDR3 runs to 14 residues. The germline V gene has CDR1 SEHNR and CDR2 FQNEAQ (reference sequence). V lost 3 bases to trimming and J lost 2 bases, with 10 bases between them. CDR3: CASSFPQKNTEAFF. CDR3 DNA sequence: TGTGCCAGCAGCTTCCCTCAGAAAAACACTGAAGCTTTCTTT.

V is TRBV7-2 and J is TRBJ2-7, with a tentative D call TRBD1 (5 bases). The germline V gene has CDR1 SGHTA and CDR2 FQGNSA. This CDR3 has 13 residues. Trimming cost V 5 bases and J 3 bases, with 11 bases left between them. The chain's CDR3 is CASSPDRLYEQYF. The CDR3 coding sequence is TGTGCCAGCAGCCCCGACAGACTCTACGAGCAGTACTTC.